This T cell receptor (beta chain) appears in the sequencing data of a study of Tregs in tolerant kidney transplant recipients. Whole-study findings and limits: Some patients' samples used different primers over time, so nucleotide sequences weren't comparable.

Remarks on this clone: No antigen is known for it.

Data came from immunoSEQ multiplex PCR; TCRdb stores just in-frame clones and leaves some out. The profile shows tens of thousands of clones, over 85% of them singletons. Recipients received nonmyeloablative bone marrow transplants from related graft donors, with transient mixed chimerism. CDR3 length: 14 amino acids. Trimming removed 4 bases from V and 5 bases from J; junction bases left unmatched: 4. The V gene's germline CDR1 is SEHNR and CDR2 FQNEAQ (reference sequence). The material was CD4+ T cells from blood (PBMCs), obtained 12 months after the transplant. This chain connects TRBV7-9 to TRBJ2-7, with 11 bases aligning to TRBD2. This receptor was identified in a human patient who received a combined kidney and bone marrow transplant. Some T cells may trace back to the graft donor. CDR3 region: CASSSGLAGHEQYF. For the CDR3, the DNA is TGTGCCAGCAGCTCAGGACTAGCGGGCCACGAGCAGTACTTC. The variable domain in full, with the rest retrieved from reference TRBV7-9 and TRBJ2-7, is DTGVSQNPRHKITKRGQNVTFRCDPISEHNRLYWYRQTLGQGPEFLTYFQNEAQLEKSRLLSDRFSAERPKGSFSTLEIQRTEQGDSAMYLCASSSGLAGHEQYFGPGTRLTVT.